This TCR beta chain was documented in a study of cytomegalovirus exposure and HLA in healthy donors. The study ran its PCR with 60 Vbeta and 13 Jbeta primers. Per the original methods: As a later analysis found, there were about 80 million unique TCR beta chains, of which around 10 million were shared. The method was immunoSEQ multiplex PCR; TCRdb's version includes in-frame clones alone and lacks a portion of them. V and J calls plus clone size are reproduced from that table; the DNA served to infer D and trimming. The sample contains approximately 100,000 clones, 75% of which appear only once. Trimming removed 2 bases at V and 2 bases at J, with 10 bases between. The CDR3 spans 15 residues. The germline V gene has CDR1 MNHEY and CDR2 SVGAGI.

The chain couples TRBV6-5 to TRBJ1-3; D is ambiguous. The clonotype originates from a man between 50 and 59 years old in good health and CMV-seronegative. The sequenced sample consisted of PBMCs. The CDR3 nucleotides read TGTGCCAGCAGTTACGCGGGAAAAGCTGGAAACACCATATATTTT. Its protein is CASSYAGKAGNTIYF.